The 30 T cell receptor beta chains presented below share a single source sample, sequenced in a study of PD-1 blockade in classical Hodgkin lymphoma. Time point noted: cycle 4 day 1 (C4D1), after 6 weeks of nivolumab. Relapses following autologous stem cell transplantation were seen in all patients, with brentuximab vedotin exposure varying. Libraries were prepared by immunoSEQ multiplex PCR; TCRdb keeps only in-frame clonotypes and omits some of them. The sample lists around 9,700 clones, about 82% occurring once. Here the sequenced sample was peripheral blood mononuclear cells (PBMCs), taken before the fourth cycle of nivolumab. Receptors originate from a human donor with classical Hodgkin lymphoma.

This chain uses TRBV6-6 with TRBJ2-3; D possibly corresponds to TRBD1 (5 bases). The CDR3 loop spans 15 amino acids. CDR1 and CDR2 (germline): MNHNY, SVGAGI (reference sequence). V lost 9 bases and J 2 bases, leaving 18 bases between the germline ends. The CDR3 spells CASTLAGKPTDTQYF. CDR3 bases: TGTGCCAGTACCCTCGCAGGGAAACCCACAGATACGCAGTATTTT.

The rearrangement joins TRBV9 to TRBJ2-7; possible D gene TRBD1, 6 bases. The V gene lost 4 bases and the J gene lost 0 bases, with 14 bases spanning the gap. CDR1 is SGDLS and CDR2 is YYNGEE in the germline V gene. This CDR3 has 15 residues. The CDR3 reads CASSPRTVSSYEQYF. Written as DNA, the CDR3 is TGTGCCAGCAGCCCCCGGACAGTGAGCTCCTACGAGCAGTACTTC.

The CDR3 coding sequence is TGTGCCAGCAGCTTGATCGACAGTGAAAAACTGTTTTTT. It translates to CASSLIDSEKLFF. The chain couples TRBV5-6 to TRBJ1-4; TRBD1 might be the D (5 bases). CDR1 is SGHDT, CDR2 YYEEEE, per germline. The CDR3 loop spans 13 amino acids. The V gene lost 1 base and the J gene lost 7 bases, with 8 bases spanning the gap.

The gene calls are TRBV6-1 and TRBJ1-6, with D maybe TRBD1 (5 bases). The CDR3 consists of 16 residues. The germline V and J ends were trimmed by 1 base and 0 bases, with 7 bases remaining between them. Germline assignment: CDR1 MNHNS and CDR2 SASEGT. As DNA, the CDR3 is TGTGCCAGCAGTGAAGTGGACACCTCCTATAATTCACCCCTCCACTTT. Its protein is CASSEVDTSYNSPLHF.

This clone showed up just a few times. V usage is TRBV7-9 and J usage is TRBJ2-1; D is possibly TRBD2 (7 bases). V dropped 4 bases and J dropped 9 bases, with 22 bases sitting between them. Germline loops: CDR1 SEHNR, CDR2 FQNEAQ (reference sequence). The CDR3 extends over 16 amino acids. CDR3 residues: CASSSLGGGGLGEQFF. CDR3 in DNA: TGTGCCAGCAGCTCCCTGGGGGGAGGGGGTCTGGGTGAGCAGTTCTTC.

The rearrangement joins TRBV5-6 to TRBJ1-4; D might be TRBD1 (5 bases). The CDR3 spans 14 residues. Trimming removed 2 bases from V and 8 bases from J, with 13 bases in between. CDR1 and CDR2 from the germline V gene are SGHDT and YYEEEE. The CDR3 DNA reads TGTGCCAGCAGCTTCGGAGGGGCAAGGGAAAAACTGTTTTTT. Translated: CASSFGGAREKLFF.

CDR3 residues: CASSLGGPYYEQYF. CDR3 DNA: TGTGCCAGCAGCTTAGGCGGGCCGTACTACGAGCAGTACTTC. The gene calls are TRBV7-2 and TRBJ2-7; D might be TRBD2 (5 bases). Germline V lookup: CDR1 SGHTA, CDR2 FQGNSA. V was clipped by 1 base and J by 3 bases, with 10 bases between them. The CDR3 runs 14 residues.

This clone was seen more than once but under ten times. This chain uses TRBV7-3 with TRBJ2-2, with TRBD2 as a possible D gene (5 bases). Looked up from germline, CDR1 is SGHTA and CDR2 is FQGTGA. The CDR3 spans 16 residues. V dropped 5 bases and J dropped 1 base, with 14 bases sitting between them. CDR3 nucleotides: TGTGCCAGCAGCCCCACCGGACTTATGAACACCGGGGAGCTGTTTTTT. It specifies CASSPTGLMNTGELFF. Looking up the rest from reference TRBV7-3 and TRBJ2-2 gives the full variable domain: GAGVSQTPSNKVTEKGKYVELRCDPISGHTALYWYRQSLGQGPEFLIYFQGTGAADDSGLPNDRFFAVRPEGSVSTLKIQRTERGDSAVYLCASSPTGLMNTGELFFGEGSRLTVL.

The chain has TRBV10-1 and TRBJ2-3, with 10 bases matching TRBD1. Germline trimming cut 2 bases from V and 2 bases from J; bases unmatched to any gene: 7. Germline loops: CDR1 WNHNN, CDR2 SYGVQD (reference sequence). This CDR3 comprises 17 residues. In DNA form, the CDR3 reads TGCGCCAGCAGTGAGGAGATCGGGACAGGGGCCACAGATACGCAGTATTTT. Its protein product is CASSEEIGTGATDTQYF.

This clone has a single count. For the CDR3, the DNA is TGTGCCATCAGTGAGTCCCCGATCGTTTATAATTCACCCCTCCACTTT. Protein sequence: CAISESPIVYNSPLHF. The chain employs TRBV10-3 and TRBJ1-6; the D is unclear. This CDR3 spans 16 amino acids. Germline-derived CDR1 and CDR2 are ENHRY and SYGVKD. Trimming pared 0 bases from V and 4 bases from J, leaving 10 bases between.

CDR3 residues: CASSLGRRGETQYF. In DNA, the CDR3 is TGTGCCAGCAGCTTAGGACGGAGAGGGGAGACCCAGTACTTC. This chain uses TRBV7-8 with TRBJ2-5; maybe TRBD2 (5 bases). Germline V gene lookup returns CDR1 SGHVS and CDR2 FQNEAQ. There are 14 residues in the CDR3. The V end lost 1 base, the J end lost 5 bases, and 11 bases lay between the germline ends. Full variable domain (missing parts from reference TRBV7-8 and TRBJ2-5): GAGVSQSPRYKVAKRGQDVALRCDPISGHVSLFWYQQALGQGPEFLTYFQNEAQLDKSGLPSDRFFAERPEGSVSTLKIQRTQQEDSAVYLCASSLGRRGETQYFGPGTRLLVL.

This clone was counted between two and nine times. The DNA for the CDR3 is TGTGCCAGCAGTTTCTCAGGGGGGGGATACTCCTACGAGCAGTACTTC. Translating gives CASSFSGGGYSYEQYF. The chain carries TRBV27 and TRBJ2-7; D tentatively fits TRBD1 or TRBD2 (7 bases each). V was clipped by 3 bases and J by 0 bases, with 15 bases between them. Germline-derived CDR1 and CDR2 are MNHEY and SMNVEV (reference sequence). The CDR3 totals 16 residues.

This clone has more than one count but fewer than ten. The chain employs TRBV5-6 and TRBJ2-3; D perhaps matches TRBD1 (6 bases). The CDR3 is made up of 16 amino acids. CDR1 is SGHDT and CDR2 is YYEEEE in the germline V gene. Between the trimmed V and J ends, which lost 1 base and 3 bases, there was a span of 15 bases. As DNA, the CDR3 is TGTGCCAGCAGCTTGCGGTTCGCAGGGGAAACAGATACGCAGTATTTT. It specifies CASSLRFAGETDTQYF.

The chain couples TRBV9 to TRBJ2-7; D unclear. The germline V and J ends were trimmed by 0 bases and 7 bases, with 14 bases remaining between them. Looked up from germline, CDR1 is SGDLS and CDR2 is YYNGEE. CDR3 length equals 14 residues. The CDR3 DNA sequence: TGTGCCAGCAGCGTAGCGGTGCAGTCGGTGGAGCAGTACTTC. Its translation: CASSVAVQSVEQYF. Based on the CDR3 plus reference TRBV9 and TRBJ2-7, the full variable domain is DSGVTQTPKHLITATGQRVTLRCSPRSGDLSVYWYQQSLDQGLQFLIQYYNGEERAKGNILERFSAQQFPDLHSELNLSSLELGDSALYFCASSVAVQSVEQYFGPGTRLTVT.

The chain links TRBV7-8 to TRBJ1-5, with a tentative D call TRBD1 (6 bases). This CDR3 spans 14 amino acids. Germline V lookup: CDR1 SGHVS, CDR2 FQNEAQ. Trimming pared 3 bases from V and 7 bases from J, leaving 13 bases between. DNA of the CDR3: TGTGCCAGCAGCTTCAGGGGAGTGGGGCAGCCCCAGCATTTT. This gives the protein CASSFRGVGQPQHF. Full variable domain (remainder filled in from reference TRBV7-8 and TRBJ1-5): GAGVSQSPRYKVAKRGQDVALRCDPISGHVSLFWYQQALGQGPEFLTYFQNEAQLDKSGLPSDRFFAERPEGSVSTLKIQRTQQEDSAVYLCASSFRGVGQPQHFGDGTRLSIL.

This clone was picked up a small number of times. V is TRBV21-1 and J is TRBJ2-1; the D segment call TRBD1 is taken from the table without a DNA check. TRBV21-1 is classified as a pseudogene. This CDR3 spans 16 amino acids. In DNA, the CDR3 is TGTGCCAGCAGCGAGCGGGACAGGGGAACGTACAATGAGCAGTTCTTC. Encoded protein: CASSERDRGTYNEQFF.

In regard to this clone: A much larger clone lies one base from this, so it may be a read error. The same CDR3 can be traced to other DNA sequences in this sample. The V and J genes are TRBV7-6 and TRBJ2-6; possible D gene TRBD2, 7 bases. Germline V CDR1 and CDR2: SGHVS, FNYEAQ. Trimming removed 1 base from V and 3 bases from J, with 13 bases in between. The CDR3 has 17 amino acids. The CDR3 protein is CASSLVLGGLGANVLTF. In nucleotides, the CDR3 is TGTGCCAGCAGCTTAGTCCTGGGGGGGCTTGGGGCCAACGTCCTGACTTTC.

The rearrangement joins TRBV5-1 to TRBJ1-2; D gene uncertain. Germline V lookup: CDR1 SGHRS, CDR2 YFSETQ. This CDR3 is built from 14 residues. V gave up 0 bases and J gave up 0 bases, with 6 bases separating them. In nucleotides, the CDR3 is TGCGCCAGCAGCTTGGACAGAGCTAACTATGGCTACACCTTC. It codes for CASSLDRANYGYTF.

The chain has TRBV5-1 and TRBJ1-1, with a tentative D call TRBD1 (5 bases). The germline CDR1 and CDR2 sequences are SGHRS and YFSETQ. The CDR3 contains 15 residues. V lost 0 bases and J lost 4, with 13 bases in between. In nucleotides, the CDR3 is TGCGCCAGCAGCTTGGCCTGGCAGGGAAGCACTGAAGCTTTCTTT. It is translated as CASSLAWQGSTEAFF.

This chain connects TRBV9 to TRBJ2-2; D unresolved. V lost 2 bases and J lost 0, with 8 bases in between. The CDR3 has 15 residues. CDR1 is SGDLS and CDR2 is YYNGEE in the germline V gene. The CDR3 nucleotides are TGTGCCAGCAGCGTGGTGGGCGCGAACACCGGGGAGCTGTTTTTT. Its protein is CASSVVGANTGELFF.

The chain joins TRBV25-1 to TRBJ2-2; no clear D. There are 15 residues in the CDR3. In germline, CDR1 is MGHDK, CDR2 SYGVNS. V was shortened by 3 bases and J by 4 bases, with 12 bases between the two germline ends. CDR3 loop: CASSDPERATGELFF. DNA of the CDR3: TGTGCCAGCAGTGACCCCGAGAGAGCCACCGGGGAGCTGTTTTTT.

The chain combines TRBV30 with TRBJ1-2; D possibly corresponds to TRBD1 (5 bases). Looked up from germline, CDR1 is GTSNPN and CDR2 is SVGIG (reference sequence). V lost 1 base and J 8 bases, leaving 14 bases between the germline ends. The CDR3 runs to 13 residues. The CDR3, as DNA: TGTGCCTGGAGTGCCCGACTGGGGGACGGCTACACCTTC. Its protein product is CAWSARLGDGYTF. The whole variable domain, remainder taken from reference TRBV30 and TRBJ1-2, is SQTIHQWPATLVQPVGSPLSLECTVEGTSNPNLYWYRQAAGRGLQLLFYSVGIGQISSEVPQNLSASRPQDRQFILSSKKLLLSDSGFYLCAWSARLGDGYTFGSGTRLTVV.

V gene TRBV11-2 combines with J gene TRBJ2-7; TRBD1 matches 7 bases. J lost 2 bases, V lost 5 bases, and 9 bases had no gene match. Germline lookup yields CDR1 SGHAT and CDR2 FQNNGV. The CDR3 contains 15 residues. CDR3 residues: CASSPLGTEAYEQYF. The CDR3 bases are TGTGCCAGCAGCCCGCTCGGGACAGAGGCCTACGAGCAGTACTTC. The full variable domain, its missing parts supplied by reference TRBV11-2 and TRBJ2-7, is EAGVAQSPRYKIIEKRQSVAFWCNPISGHATLYWYQQILGQGPKLLIQFQNNGVVDDSQLPKDRFSAERLKGVDSTLKIQPAKLEDSAVYLCASSPLGTEAYEQYFGPGTRLTVT.

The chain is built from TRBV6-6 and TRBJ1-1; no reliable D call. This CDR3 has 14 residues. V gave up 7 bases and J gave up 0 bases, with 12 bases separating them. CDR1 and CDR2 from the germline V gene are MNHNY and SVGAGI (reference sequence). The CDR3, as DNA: TGTGCCAGCACCCTACAGCCTATGAACACTGAAGCTTTCTTT. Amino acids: CASTLQPMNTEAFF.

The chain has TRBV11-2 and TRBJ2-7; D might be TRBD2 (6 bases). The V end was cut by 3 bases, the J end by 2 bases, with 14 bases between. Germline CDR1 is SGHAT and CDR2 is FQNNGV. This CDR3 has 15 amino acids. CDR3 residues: CASSLLALTTYEQYF. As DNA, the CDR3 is TGTGCCAGCAGCTTGCTAGCGCTCACTACCTACGAGCAGTACTTC.

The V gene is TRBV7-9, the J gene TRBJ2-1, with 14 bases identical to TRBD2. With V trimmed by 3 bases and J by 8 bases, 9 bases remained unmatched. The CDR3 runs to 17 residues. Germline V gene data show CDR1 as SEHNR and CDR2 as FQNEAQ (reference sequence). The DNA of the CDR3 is TGTGCCAGCAGCTTGACCGGGACTAGCGGGAGTGAGTATGAGCAGTTCTTC. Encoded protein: CASSLTGTSGSEYEQFF.

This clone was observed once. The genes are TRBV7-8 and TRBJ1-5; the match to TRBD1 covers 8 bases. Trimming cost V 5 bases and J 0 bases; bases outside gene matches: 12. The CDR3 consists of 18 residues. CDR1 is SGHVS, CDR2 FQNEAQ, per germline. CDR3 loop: CASSAMTGAPYSNQPQHF. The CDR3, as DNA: TGTGCCAGCAGCGCCATGACAGGGGCCCCTTATAGCAATCAGCCCCAGCATTTT.

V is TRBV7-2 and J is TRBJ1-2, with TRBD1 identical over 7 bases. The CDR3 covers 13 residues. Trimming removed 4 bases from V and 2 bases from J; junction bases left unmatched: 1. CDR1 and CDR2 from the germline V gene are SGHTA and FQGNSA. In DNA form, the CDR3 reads TGTGCCAGCAGCTCCAGGGGGAACTATGGCTACACCTTC. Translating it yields CASSSRGNYGYTF.

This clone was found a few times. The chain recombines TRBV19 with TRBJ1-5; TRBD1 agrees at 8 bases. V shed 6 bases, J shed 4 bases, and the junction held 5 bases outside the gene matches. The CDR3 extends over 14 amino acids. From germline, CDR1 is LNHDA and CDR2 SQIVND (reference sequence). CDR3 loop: CASRGQAGNQPQHF. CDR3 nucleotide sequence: TGTGCCAGTAGGGGACAGGCGGGGAATCAGCCCCAGCATTTT.

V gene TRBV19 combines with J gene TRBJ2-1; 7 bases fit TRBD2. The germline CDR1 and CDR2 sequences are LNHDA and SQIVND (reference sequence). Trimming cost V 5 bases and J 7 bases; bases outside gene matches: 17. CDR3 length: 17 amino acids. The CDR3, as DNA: TGTGCCAGTAGTGTGGGGAGGGCTAGCCGATTCTCAAATGAGCAGTTCTTC. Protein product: CASSVGRASRFSNEQFF.